This record concerns one T cell receptor (beta chain) sequence. This sample was included in a study of blood T cell repertoires in COVID-19. Background on the study: Both acute and convalescent COVID-19 samples were obtained from the United States, Italy and Spain.

This table comes from immunoSEQ multiplex PCR, and its TCRdb copy is limited to in-frame clones, with some not included. Of roughly 200,000 clones in the sample, roughly 90% are singletons; the top ten hold roughly 19%. This CDR3 has 15 amino acids. The V end was cut by 5 bases, the J end by 1 base, with 14 bases between. From germline, CDR1 is LNHDA and CDR2 SQIVND (reference sequence). What was sequenced was peripheral blood. The TCR sequence derives from a man aged 50 or older with COVID-19, enrolled during active disease. The gene calls are TRBV19 and TRBJ2-5; weak D call: TRBD1 (6 bases). The CDR3 spells CASSSPGHSQETQYF. Here the CDR3 DNA reads TGTGCCAGTAGTTCCCCGGGACACAGCCAAGAGACCCAGTACTTC.